A selection of T cell receptor beta chains follows, all from one sample in a study of T-cell reconstitution after alpha-beta-depleted transplantation in children. Via MiXCR, TCRdb re-called the PCR reads, giving one row per CDR3 protein. The sample includes about 400,000 distinct CDR3 sequences, roughly 20% seen only once; the top ten take 3.8%. The specimen comprised PBMCs from the stem cell graft donor, sampled from the stem cell graft. These receptors originate from a human donor who donated a stem cell graft to a child with acute myeloid leukemia. Each CDR3 is given with its conserved first and last residue. A D gene is named only where the DNA matches it firmly. Expanded clones are given a class, and other clones once, few, many or no size at all.

abundance: many; d_gene: TRBD2; v_gene: TRBV20-1; j_gene: TRBJ2-1; CDR3nt: TGCAGTCTGACTAGCGGAGACTACAATGAGCAGTTCTTC; CDR3aa: CSLTSGDYNEQFF
abundance: -; d_gene: -; v_gene: TRBV7-2; j_gene: TRBJ2-3; CDR3nt: TGTGCCAGCAGCTTAGGGGGGGGCGCAGGGACAGATACGCAGTATTTT; CDR3aa: CASSLGGGAGTDTQYF
abundance: few; d_gene: TRBD2; v_gene: TRBV6-1; j_gene: TRBJ2-1; CDR3nt: TGTGCCAGCAGTGGATCCGGGACTAACCTATTCAATGAGCAGTTCTTC; CDR3aa: CASSGSGTNLFNEQFF
abundance: -; d_gene: -; v_gene: TRBV6-5; j_gene: TRBJ2-2; CDR3nt: TGTGCCAGCAGTTACTCGATGGGGCGGGTCACCGGGGAGCTGTTTTTT; CDR3aa: CASSYSMGRVTGELFF
abundance: -; d_gene: TRBD1; v_gene: TRBV18; j_gene: TRBJ2-7; CDR3nt: TGTGCCAGCTCTCTACCGACAGGGGGCTACGAGCAGTACTTC; CDR3aa: CASSLPTGGYEQYF
abundance: few; d_gene: -; v_gene: TRBV2; j_gene: TRBJ1-1; CDR3nt: TGTGCCAGCAGTGAAGTGCTTAGGACCTCGAACACTGAAGCTTTCTTT; CDR3aa: CASSEVLRTSNTEAFF
abundance: few; d_gene: -; v_gene: TRBV10-3; j_gene: TRBJ2-5; CDR3nt: TGTGCCATCAGTGAGTCGACTGGGGTAGGAGAGACCCAGTACTTC; CDR3aa: CAISESTGVGETQYF
abundance: -; d_gene: -; v_gene: TRBV7-2; j_gene: TRBJ2-1; CDR3nt: TGTGCCAGCAGCTTCGCGATTGAGCAGTTCTTC; CDR3aa: CASSFAIEQFF
abundance: -; d_gene: TRBD1; v_gene: TRBV27; j_gene: TRBJ2-2; CDR3nt: TGTGCCAGCAGCCCTTTCGGGACAGGGGGCGCTGGGGGCACCGGGGAGCTGTTTTTT; CDR3aa: CASSPFGTGGAGGTGELFF
abundance: many; d_gene: -; v_gene: TRBV6-1; j_gene: TRBJ2-5; CDR3nt: TGTGCCAGCAGTAAACCCACGGAGACCCAGTACTTC; CDR3aa: CASSKPTETQYF
abundance: few; d_gene: TRBD1; v_gene: TRBV20-1; j_gene: TRBJ2-1; CDR3nt: TGCAGTGCTGCACAGGGGAATGAGCAGTTCTTC; CDR3aa: CSAAQGNEQFF
abundance: -; d_gene: -; v_gene: TRBV10-2; j_gene: TRBJ2-1; CDR3nt: TGCGCCAGCAGATGGACAGAGAGCTCCTACAATGAGCAGTTCTTC; CDR3aa: CASRWTESSYNEQFF
abundance: few; d_gene: TRBD1; v_gene: TRBV4-1; j_gene: TRBJ2-1; CDR3nt: TGCGCCAGCAGCCAAGATCCCCCCAGGGGGCACCCCTACAATGAGCAGTTCTTC; CDR3aa: CASSQDPPRGHPYNEQFF
abundance: few; d_gene: TRBD2; v_gene: TRBV29-1; j_gene: TRBJ2-7; CDR3nt: TGCAGCGTTTCCCCCGGACTAGCGGGAGTGGACGAGCAGTACTTC; CDR3aa: CSVSPGLAGVDEQYF
abundance: many; d_gene: TRBD2; v_gene: TRBV20-1; j_gene: TRBJ2-2; CDR3nt: TGCAGTGCTCGTCGAGCGGGAGGGTCGACCGGGGAGCTGTTTTTT; CDR3aa: CSARRAGGSTGELFF
abundance: -; d_gene: TRBD2; v_gene: TRBV5-1; j_gene: TRBJ2-7; CDR3nt: TGCGCCAGCAGCTTGACTAGCGGGACCCTTAGCTCCTACGAGCAGTACTTC; CDR3aa: CASSLTSGTLSSYEQYF
abundance: many; d_gene: TRBD1; v_gene: TRBV28; j_gene: TRBJ2-7; CDR3nt: TGTGCCAGCGAACCAGACAGGGGTACCTACGAGCAGTACTTC; CDR3aa: CASEPDRGTYEQYF
abundance: -; d_gene: -; v_gene: TRBV6-5; j_gene: TRBJ1-1; CDR3nt: TGTGCCAGCAGGTCCTCCGCGACAGTGAACACTGAAGCTTTCTTT; CDR3aa: CASRSSATVNTEAFF
abundance: -; d_gene: -; v_gene: TRBV5-1; j_gene: TRBJ2-1; CDR3nt: TGCGCCAGCAGCTTGGGAAAACTTACGGGGTCTGAGCAGTTCTTC; CDR3aa: CASSLGKLTGSEQFF
abundance: many; d_gene: -; v_gene: TRBV27; j_gene: TRBJ2-7; CDR3nt: TGTGCCAGCACCATGGGACATGGCCCCTACGAGCAGTACTTC; CDR3aa: CASTMGHGPYEQYF
abundance: many; d_gene: -; v_gene: TRBV19; j_gene: TRBJ2-1; CDR3nt: TGTGCCGCCCGCCCCAAGGCAGGACTCTCCTACAATGAGCAGTTCTTC; CDR3aa: CAARPKAGLSYNEQFF
abundance: many; d_gene: TRBD1; v_gene: TRBV20-1; j_gene: TRBJ1-4; CDR3nt: TGCAGTGCTAGACCGGCCGGGACAGGGACTGAAAAACTGTTTTTT; CDR3aa: CSARPAGTGTEKLFF
abundance: -; d_gene: -; v_gene: TRBV7-8; j_gene: TRBJ2-1; CDR3nt: TGTGCCAGCAGCCACCACGGGGCCCCGACCTACAATGAGCAGTTCTTC; CDR3aa: CASSHHGAPTYNEQFF
abundance: few; d_gene: -; v_gene: TRBV12-3/TRBV12-4; j_gene: TRBJ2-7; CDR3nt: TGTGCCAGCAGGGCCCCGACAGAGAACTACGAGCAGTACTTC; CDR3aa: CASRAPTENYEQYF
abundance: -; d_gene: TRBD2; v_gene: TRBV10-3; j_gene: TRBJ2-1; CDR3nt: TGTGCCATCATGGGGACTAGCGGCTACAATGAGCAGTTCTTC; CDR3aa: CAIMGTSGYNEQFF
abundance: few; d_gene: -; v_gene: TRBV6-5; j_gene: TRBJ1-5; CDR3nt: TGTGCCAGCAGTAAAACATTGGGGCCCCAGCATTTT; CDR3aa: CASSKTLGPQHF
abundance: -; d_gene: -; v_gene: TRBV5-1; j_gene: TRBJ2-2; CDR3nt: TGCGCCAGCAGCGAAGCCCACACCGGGGAGCTGTTTTTT; CDR3aa: CASSEAHTGELFF
abundance: -; d_gene: -; v_gene: TRBV29-1; j_gene: TRBJ2-7; CDR3nt: TGCAGCGTCCAACAGGAGTCCTACGAGCAGTACTTC; CDR3aa: CSVQQESYEQYF